Reported below is one TCR beta chain. Its antigen is currently unknown. The repertoire was sequenced with immunoSEQ multiplex PCR; TCRdb's copy has only in-frame clones and lacks some. The table has about 110,000 clones, 70% to 90% seen once. This CDR3 region has 15 residues. Trimming removed 4 bases from V and 8 bases from J, with 20 bases in between. Germline lookup yields CDR1 GTSNPN and CDR2 SVGIG (reference sequence). The sample belongs to a study of T cell responses to AZD1222 COVID-19 vaccine. Study-level information: Second-dose intervals near 4 or 12 weeks were combined.

Study observations and caveats: Seropositive AZD1222 recipients at baseline numbered only six or seven. CD4 TCRs linked to vaccination spanned spike, dominating at 160-218 and 743-854. White British people made up most donors, females outnumbered males, and clonal diversity was possibly underestimated.

The gene calls are TRBV30 and TRBJ1-4; D not certain. Sample: peripheral blood, taken on day 0 of AZD1222 vaccination. The TCR sequence derives from an adult in good health. The CDR3: CAWNRILGGREKLFF. In DNA, the CDR3 is TGTGCCTGGAACCGGATCTTGGGTGGAAGGGAAAAACTGTTTTTT.